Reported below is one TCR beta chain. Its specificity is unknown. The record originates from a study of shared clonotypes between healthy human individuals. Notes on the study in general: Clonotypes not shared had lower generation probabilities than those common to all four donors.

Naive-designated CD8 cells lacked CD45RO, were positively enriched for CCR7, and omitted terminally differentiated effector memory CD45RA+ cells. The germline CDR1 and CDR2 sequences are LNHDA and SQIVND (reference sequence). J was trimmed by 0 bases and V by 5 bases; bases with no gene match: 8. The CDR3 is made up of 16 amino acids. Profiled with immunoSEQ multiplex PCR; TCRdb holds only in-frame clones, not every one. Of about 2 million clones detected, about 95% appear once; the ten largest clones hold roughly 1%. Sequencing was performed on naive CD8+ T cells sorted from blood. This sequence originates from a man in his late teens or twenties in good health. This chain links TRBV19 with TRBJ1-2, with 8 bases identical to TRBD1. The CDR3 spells CASSQQGVQSNYGYTF. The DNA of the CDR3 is TGTGCCAGTAGTCAACAGGGGGTACAATCTAACTATGGCTACACCTTC.